Below are 32 T cell receptor beta chains sequenced from a single sample in a study of T-cell reconstitution after alpha-beta-depleted transplantation in children. Unique molecular identifiers tagged the TCRbeta library. TCRdb recomputed calls from the PCR reads with MiXCR, one row per CDR3 protein. This sample has about 500,000 distinct CDR3 sequences, with approximately 29% found just once. The sample was PBMCs from the stem cell graft donor, taken from the stem cell graft. The receptor set was obtained from a human donor who donated a stem cell graft to a child with aplastic anemia.

This sequence joins TRBV5-6 and TRBJ2-3; 7 bases map to TRBD2. Germline loops: CDR1 SGHDT, CDR2 YYEEEE. This CDR3 has 16 amino acids. V dropped 3 bases and J dropped 6; count of bases not matched to a gene: 13. The CDR3 reads CASSSFEFVLADTQYF. CDR3 nucleotides: TGTGCCAGCAGCTCGTTTGAGTTCGTACTAGCGGATACGCAGTATTTT.

The V and J genes are TRBV29-1 and TRBJ2-5; 7 bases align to TRBD1. V gave up 8 bases and J gave up 6 bases; unmatched junction bases: 9. CDR3 length equals 12 residues. Germline V gene sequence: CDR1 SQVTM, CDR2 ANQGSEA. The CDR3 DNA reads TGCAGCCTGCGACAGGGAGTGAAGACCCAGTACTTC. It encodes CSLRQGVKTQYF. Based on the CDR3 plus reference TRBV29-1 and TRBJ2-5, the full variable domain is SAVISQKPSRDICQRGTSLTIQCQVDSQVTMMFWYRQQPGQSLTLIATANQGSEATYESGFVIDKFPISRPNLTFSTLTVSNMSPEDSSIYLCSLRQGVKTQYFGPGTRLLVL.

Only a few counts were recorded for this clonotype. The chain joins TRBV7-2 to TRBJ1-4; D unclear. Germline V gives CDR1 SGHTA, CDR2 FQGNSA. This CDR3 contains 15 residues. V was shortened by 3 bases and J by 0 bases, with 8 bases between the two germline ends. The CDR3 sequence is CASSFQSATNEKLFF. The DNA of the CDR3 is TGTGCCAGCAGCTTCCAGTCTGCAACTAATGAAAAACTGTTTTTT.

The V gene is TRBV6-2 or TRBV6-3, the J gene TRBJ1-5; D may be TRBD1 (6 bases). CDR1 MNHEY and CDR2 SVGEGT come from the germline V gene. Between the trimmed V and J ends, which lost 1 base and 5 bases, there was a span of 21 bases. The CDR3 spans 18 residues. CDR3 in amino acids: CASSYWPTGTTMHQPQHF. The CDR3 nucleotides are TGTGCCAGCAGTTACTGGCCAACCGGGACAACTATGCATCAGCCCCAGCATTTT.

The V gene is TRBV7-2, the J gene TRBJ2-7; D not resolved. V was pared by 1 base and J by 6 bases, with 7 bases between. This CDR3 has 12 amino acids. Germline V CDR1 and CDR2: SGHTA, FQGNSA. The CDR3 bases are TGTGCCAGCAGCTTAGGCGTCGGCGAGCAGTACTTC. This gives the protein CASSLGVGEQYF. The full variable domain, rest sourced from reference TRBV7-2 and TRBJ2-7, is GAGVSQSPSNKVTEKGKDVELRCDPISGHTALYWYRQSLGQGLEFLIYFQGNSAPDKSGLPSDRFSAERTGGSVSTLTIQRTQQEDSAVYLCASSLGVGEQYFGPGTRLTVT.

The gene calls are TRBV29-1 and TRBJ1-3; D not resolved. Trimming stripped 2 bases from V and 7 bases from J, with 15 bases between. The CDR3 loop spans 14 amino acids. From germline, CDR1 is SQVTM and CDR2 ANQGSEA. The CDR3 sequence: CSVELDLRRNTIYF. DNA of the CDR3: TGCAGCGTTGAACTCGACCTTCGAAGGAACACCATATATTTT.

This clonotype was recorded a few times. In DNA, the CDR3 is TGTGCCAGCAGCGTACAACTAGCGGGAGTAAGTGAGCAGTTCTTC. Its protein is CASSVQLAGVSEQFF. This chain connects TRBV9 to TRBJ2-1, with TRBD2 matching 11 bases. V was clipped by 1 base and J by 9 bases; unmatched bases: 6. This CDR3 has 15 residues. From germline, CDR1 is SGDLS and CDR2 YYNGEE.

The gene calls are TRBV9 and TRBJ2-7; 8 nucleotides align to TRBD1. The germline V gene has CDR1 SGDLS and CDR2 YYNGEE. V was pared by 4 bases and J by 2 bases, with 8 bases of the junction left unmatched. The CDR3 is made up of 15 amino acids. The CDR3 is CASSLDRGSPYEQYF. The CDR3 nucleotides read TGTGCCAGCAGCCTAGACAGGGGTTCCCCCTACGAGCAGTACTTC.

This clonotype was recorded a few times. The J gene is TRBJ2-7, the V gene TRBV27, with unresolved D. The V end was cut by 4 bases, the J end by 2 bases, with 12 bases between. The CDR3 covers 14 residues. The germline V gene encodes CDR1 MNHEY and CDR2 SMNVEV (reference sequence). CDR3 amino acids: CASSSGGFPYEQYF. CDR3 bases: TGTGCCAGCAGTTCTGGTGGGTTCCCCTACGAGCAGTACTTC.

This sequence joins TRBV10-3 and TRBJ2-1, with TRBD2 matching over 8 bases. V was clipped by 6 bases and J by 8 bases; unmatched bases: 3. The CDR3 is 12 amino acids. Germline lookup yields CDR1 ENHRY and CDR2 SYGVKD. CDR3 sequence: CAIRLAEDEQFF. CDR3 bases: TGTGCCATCAGACTAGCGGAGGATGAGCAGTTCTTC.

Only a few counts were recorded for this clonotype. The chain uses TRBV12-3 or TRBV12-4 and TRBJ1-4, with TRBD1 matching over 9 bases. This CDR3 comprises 15 residues. Germline trimming cut 5 bases from V and 8 bases from J; bases unmatched to any gene: 9. The CDR3 is CASSPNRGQEEKLFF. CDR3 coding DNA: TGTGCCAGCAGTCCAAACAGGGGGCAGGAGGAAAAACTGTTTTTT.

A few counts support this clonotype. The chain is built from TRBV6-5 and TRBJ1-2; D is unclear. This CDR3 has 14 amino acids. CDR1 MNHEY and CDR2 SVGAGI come from the germline V gene. V lost 2 bases to trimming and J lost 5 bases, with 12 bases between them. As DNA, the CDR3 is TGTGCCAGCAGTTACAACGGCGGAACTTATGGCTACACCTTC. This codes for CASSYNGGTYGYTF.

This clonotype came up once. The chain is built from TRBV29-1 and TRBJ1-3; D remains ambiguous. Between the trimmed V and J ends, which lost 0 bases and 1 base, there was a span of 10 bases. The germline gives CDR1 SQVTM, CDR2 ANQGSEA. The CDR3 is made up of 15 amino acids. For the CDR3, the DNA is TGCAGCGTTGAAGACCCATACGCGTCTGGAAACACCATATATTTT. Its protein is CSVEDPYASGNTIYF.

This clonotype was recorded a few times. J is TRBJ2-1 and V is TRBV20-1, with TRBD1 identical over 7 bases. CDR1 DFQATT and CDR2 SNEGSKA come from the germline V gene (reference sequence). The ends lost 4 bases at V and 4 bases at J; junction bases unmatched: 4. The CDR3 length is 13 residues. CDR3 region: CSAKGGWYNEQFF. The DNA of the CDR3 is TGCAGTGCTAAAGGGGGCTGGTACAATGAGCAGTTCTTC.

The V and J genes are TRBV14 and TRBJ2-5, with D tentatively TRBD2 (6 bases). V lost 1 base, J lost 1 base, and 13 bases lay in between. This CDR3 region has 16 residues. The germline gives CDR1 SGHDN, CDR2 FVKESK. CDR3 sequence (DNA): TGTGCCAGCAGCCAAGCAAGGTTGCGGGGCCAAGAGACCCAGTACTTC. As protein: CASSQARLRGQETQYF.

This clonotype was detected only a few times. The CDR3 DNA follows: TGCAGTGCTCGGCGGGACACTAACACAGATACGCAGTATTTT. Translated, it gives CSARRDTNTDTQYF. The V call is TRBV20-1, the J call TRBJ2-3; D may be TRBD1 or TRBD2 (6 bases each). Germline CDR1 reads DFQATT; CDR2 reads SNEGSKA (reference sequence). The CDR3 consists of 14 residues. Trimming took 5 bases from V and 2 from J, leaving 14 bases between them.

The chain recombines TRBV5-6 with TRBJ1-2, with D perhaps matching TRBD1 (6 bases). The CDR3 length is 14 residues. CDR1 and CDR2 from the germline V gene are SGHDT and YYEEEE. V dropped 0 bases and J dropped 4 bases, with 10 bases sitting between them. The CDR3 DNA sequence: TGTGCCAGCAGCTTGGGCGGGGGGCCCTATGGCTACACCTTC. The encoded protein is CASSLGGGPYGYTF.

The table lists this clonotype with a few counts. The chain combines TRBV4-3 with TRBJ2-3; 7 nucleotides line up with TRBD1. Germline V gene lookup returns CDR1 LGHNA and CDR2 YSLEER. V lost 4 bases and J lost 6; bases outside the gene matches: 16. The CDR3 covers 17 residues. In DNA, the CDR3 is TGCGCCAGCAGCCGAGTCCTGACAGGGATTGGGACGGATACGCAGTATTTT. Translation gives CASSRVLTGIGTDTQYF.

The chain is built from TRBV30 and TRBJ2-7; perhaps D is TRBD1 or TRBD2 (5 bases each). V was cut by 3 bases and J by 3 bases, with 18 bases left in between. The germline V gene encodes CDR1 GTSNPN and CDR2 SVGIG (reference sequence). The CDR3 spans 15 residues. Here the CDR3 reads CAWSPKRGVYYEQYF. CDR3 DNA: TGTGCCTGGAGCCCCAAGAGAGGGGTTTACTACGAGCAGTACTTC. Together with reference TRBV30 and TRBJ2-7, the CDR3 gives the full variable domain: SQTIHQWPATLVQPVGSPLSLECTVEGTSNPNLYWYRQAAGRGLQLLFYSVGIGQISSEVPQNLSASRPQDRQFILSSKKLLLSDSGFYLCAWSPKRGVYYEQYFGPGTRLTVT.

V usage is TRBV12-3 or TRBV12-4 and J usage is TRBJ2-1; 12 nucleotides align to TRBD1. The CDR3 runs to 13 residues. After removal of 8 bases from V and 6 bases from J, the junction contained 2 bases not matched to a gene. CDR3 region: CASGDRGLNEQFF. The CDR3 DNA reads as TGTGCCAGCGGGGACAGGGGGCTCAATGAGCAGTTCTTC.

The chain uses TRBV12-3 or TRBV12-4 and TRBJ2-7; a possible D gene is TRBD1 (5 bases). The CDR3 runs 11 residues. Trimming cost V 8 bases and J 7 bases, with 12 bases left between them. CDR3 loop: CASGYRGEQYF. CDR3 DNA sequence: TGTGCCAGCGGATATAGGGGAGAGCAGTACTTC.

The V and J genes are TRBV27 and TRBJ1-2; the D gene is possibly TRBD1 (5 bases). Germline V CDR1 and CDR2: MNHEY, SMNVEV (reference sequence). V lost 1 base and J lost 6, with 18 bases in between. The CDR3 sequence is 16 residues long. CDR3 loop: CASSLWLGQGKDGYTF. The CDR3 bases are TGTGCCAGCAGTTTATGGCTAGGGCAGGGCAAGGATGGCTACACCTTC.

The chain is built from TRBV20-1 and TRBJ2-3; 14 bases map to TRBD2. With V trimmed by 0 bases and J by 4 bases, 6 bases remained unmatched. CDR1 and CDR2 from the germline V gene are DFQATT and SNEGSKA (reference sequence). CDR3 length equals 17 residues. The CDR3 sequence is CSARDWGLAGEADTQYF. The CDR3 nucleotides are TGCAGTGCTAGAGATTGGGGACTAGCGGGAGAGGCAGATACGCAGTATTTT.

V and J are TRBV20-1 and TRBJ1-5, with TRBD1 matching over 8 bases. V was clipped by 4 bases and J by 3 bases; unmatched bases: 2. Germline CDR1 reads DFQATT; CDR2 reads SNEGSKA (reference sequence). CDR3 size: 13 residues. The chain's CDR3 is CSAKGQANQPQHF. DNA of the CDR3: TGCAGTGCTAAGGGACAGGCCAATCAGCCCCAGCATTTT.

The chain couples TRBV7-9 to TRBJ1-2; D unresolved. This CDR3 has 14 amino acids. The V end was cut by 0 bases, the J end by 3 bases, with 8 bases between. Germline-derived CDR1 and CDR2 are SEHNR and FQNEAQ (reference sequence). In DNA form, the CDR3 reads TGTGCCAGCAGCTTAGCCCAGGCAGACTATGGCTACACCTTC. Translated: CASSLAQADYGYTF.

This clonotype was detected a few times. The chain couples TRBV15 to TRBJ2-7; no clear D gene. Trimming took off 0 bases at V and 4 bases at J, with 7 bases between the two ends. The length of the CDR3 is 13 residues. The germline V gene encodes CDR1 LNHNV and CDR2 YYDKDF (reference sequence). The CDR3 region is CATSRDLGYEQYV. As DNA, the CDR3 is TGTGCCACCAGCAGAGATCTCGGGTACGAGCAGTACGTC.

This chain connects TRBV28 to TRBJ1-1; D possibly corresponds to TRBD1 (6 bases). There are 16 residues in the CDR3. Per germline, CDR1 MDHEN and CDR2 SYDVKM. V was trimmed by 6 bases and J by 4 bases, leaving 21 bases between them. CDR3 region: CASREPTDRHSTEAFF. CDR3 sequence (DNA): TGTGCCAGCAGAGAACCCACAGACAGGCATTCCACTGAAGCTTTCTTT.

The genes are TRBV15 and TRBJ2-1; D is possibly TRBD1 (5 bases). Germline lookup yields CDR1 LNHNV and CDR2 YYDKDF (reference sequence). The CDR3 length is 13 residues. Trimming removed 0 bases from V and 9 bases from J, with 9 bases in between. CDR3 bases: TGTGCCACCAGCAGAGATTCAAGGGGTGAGCAGTTCTTC. Translation: CATSRDSRGEQFF.

This clonotype was seen only a few times. This sequence joins TRBV6-5 and TRBJ1-1; 7 positions agree with TRBD1. The CDR3 length is 16 residues. J was trimmed by 0 bases and V by 2 bases; bases with no gene match: 6. The V gene's germline CDR1 is MNHEY and CDR2 SVGAGI. The CDR3 here is CASSYTEGAMNTEAFF. Here the CDR3 DNA reads TGTGCCAGCAGTTACACGGAGGGGGCCATGAACACTGAAGCTTTCTTT.

This clonotype was seen more than once but under ten times. The chain links TRBV5-1 to TRBJ1-6, with a weak D call TRBD1 (5 bases). Germline assignment: CDR1 SGHRS and CDR2 YFSETQ. This CDR3 contains 16 residues. The germline V and J ends were trimmed by 4 bases and 6 bases, with 17 bases remaining between them. CDR3: CASSEETGRLNSPLHF. The CDR3 nucleotides read TGCGCCAGCAGCGAAGAGACGGGACGGCTTAATTCACCCCTCCACTTT. The full variable domain, completed using reference TRBV5-1 and TRBJ1-6, is KAGVTQTPRYLIKTRGQQVTLSCSPISGHRSVSWYQQTPGQGLQFLFEYFSETQRNKGNFPGRFSGRQFSNSRSEMNVSTLELGDSALYLCASSEETGRLNSPLHFGNGTRLTVT.

A few counts support this clonotype. This chain joins TRBV19 and TRBJ1-4; D is unresolved. The germline V and J ends were trimmed by 3 bases and 8 bases, with 13 bases remaining between them. Germline loops: CDR1 LNHDA, CDR2 SQIVND (reference sequence). The CDR3 consists of 14 residues. The CDR3 here is CASSISESTEKLFF. In DNA, the CDR3 is TGTGCCAGTAGTATTTCCGAATCGACGGAAAAACTGTTTTTT.

The rearrangement uses TRBV5-6 and TRBJ1-2; maybe TRBD1 (6 bases). CDR1 is SGHDT, CDR2 YYEEEE, per germline. The ends were cut back, 0 bases at V and 3 bases at J, with 12 bases in the middle. The CDR3 length is 15 residues. The CDR3 DNA reads as TGTGCCAGCAGCTTGGTTCTGGGGGCCGACTATGGCTACACCTTC. Its protein is CASSLVLGADYGYTF.